The present T cell receptor (beta chain) was sequenced within a study of vaccination and CD4 T cells after COVID-19. Broader study findings: Among convalescent patients, a median roughly 90% of reactive clones emerged only after vaccination.

Cultured CD4+ T cells had their DNA profiled by the Oncomine TCR Beta short-read assay. Genomic DNA extraction was carried out from cultured CD4+ T cells. TCRdb called the PCR reads again in MiXCR, with one record for every CDR3 protein. The repertoire holds roughly 12,000 distinct CDR3 sequences, with around a third as singletons. A note on this clonotype: No antigen is known for it.

CDR3 size: 14 residues. V lost 5 bases and J lost 7, with 12 bases in between. The germline CDR1 and CDR2 sequences are MRHNA and SNTAGT. Treatment of the sample: roughly 10-day PBMC culture with coronavirus spike peptide pools or control peptides (ViraFEST assay). CD4+ T cells that came from the unexposed donor were collected before the COVID-19 pandemic (2011-2018). This rearrangement joins TRBV6-4 to TRBJ1-6; D might be TRBD1 (5 bases). Material: CD4+ T cells from blood, cultured in vitro. The sequence derives from a human donor in good health. DNA of the CDR3: TGTGCCAGCAGTACCGGGACGGGAAATTCACCCCTCCACTTT. It yields the protein CASSTGTGNSPLHF.